This T cell receptor beta chain was found in a study of shared clonotypes between healthy human individuals. Study-level background: Each donor contributed plates that comprised three CD4 naive, three CD4 memory, two CD8 naive and one CD8 memory. Study-wide results and caveats: For sorted subsets, rarefaction showed incomplete sequencing despite large depth. Clonotypes shared by all four sorted-subset donors had higher generation probabilities than non-shared clonotypes.

About this clone itself: Its antigen remains unidentified.

CD45RO negativity and positive selection for CCR7 defined naive CD8 cells, a population that excluded terminally differentiated effector memory CD45RA+ cells. Each replicate PCR on the sorted subsets used approximately 180 ng DNA (roughly 30,000 T cell genomes). Repertoires were generated with immunoSEQ multiplex PCR, while TCRdb's copy carries only in-frame clones and drops some. The profile shows about 2 million clones, approximately 94% of them singletons. The germline V and J ends were trimmed by 2 bases and 1 base, with 9 bases remaining between them. The germline V gene encodes CDR1 MDHEN and CDR2 SYDVKM. The CDR3 covers 14 residues.

J is TRBJ2-7 and V is TRBV28; tentative D call: TRBD2 (6 bases). What was sequenced was naive CD8+ T cells sorted from blood. The receptor was derived from a young man in good health. CDR3 loop: CASSLLATSYEQYF. CDR3 nucleotide sequence: TGTGCCAGCAGTTTACTAGCGACGTCCTACGAGCAGTACTTC.